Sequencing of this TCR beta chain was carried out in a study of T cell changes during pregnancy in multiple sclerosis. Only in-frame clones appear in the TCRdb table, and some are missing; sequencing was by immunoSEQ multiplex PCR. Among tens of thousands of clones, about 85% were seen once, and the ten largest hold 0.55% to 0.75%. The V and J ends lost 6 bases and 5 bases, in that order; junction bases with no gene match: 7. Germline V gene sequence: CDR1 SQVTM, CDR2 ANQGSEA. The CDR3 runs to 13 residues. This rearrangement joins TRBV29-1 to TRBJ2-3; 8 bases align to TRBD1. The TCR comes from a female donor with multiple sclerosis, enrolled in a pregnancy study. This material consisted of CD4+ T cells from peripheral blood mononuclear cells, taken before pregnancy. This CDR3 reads CSVDDRGVDTQYF. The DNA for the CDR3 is TGCAGCGTAGATGACAGGGGAGTAGATACGCAGTATTTT.